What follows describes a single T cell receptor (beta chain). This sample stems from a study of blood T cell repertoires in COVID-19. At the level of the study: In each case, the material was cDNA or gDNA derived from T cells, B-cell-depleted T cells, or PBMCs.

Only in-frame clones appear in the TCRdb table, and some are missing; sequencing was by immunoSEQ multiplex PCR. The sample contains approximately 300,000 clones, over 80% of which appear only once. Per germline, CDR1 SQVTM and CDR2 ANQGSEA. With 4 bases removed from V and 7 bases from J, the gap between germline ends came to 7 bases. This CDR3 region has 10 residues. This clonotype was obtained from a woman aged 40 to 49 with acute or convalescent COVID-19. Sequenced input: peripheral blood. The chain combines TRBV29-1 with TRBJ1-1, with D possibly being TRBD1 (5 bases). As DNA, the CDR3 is TGCAGCGTTGGTCAGGGTGAAGCTTTCTTT. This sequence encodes CSVGQGEAFF.